The 6 T cell receptor beta chains below all came from one sample that was sequenced in a study of T-cell memory formation after mild COVID-19 (dated by TCRdb to about 2021). The protocol used for the library was 5' RACE. Sequencing relied on an Illumina NovaSeq 6000. TCRdb trimmed public reads at Q25 via fastp, called clones via MiXCR and kept in-frame beta chains. All rows with the same CDR3 protein become a single entry with the most common DNA and genes. Here the sample has 200,000 to 300,000 distinct CDR3 sequences; just over 15% occur a single time. The ten biggest clones cover 2.1% of the sample. Sample: PBMCs or a T cell subset sorted from them (not recorded which). These receptors all come from an adult woman who had mild COVID-19 (a few samples of this study predate the infection). The sample titles of this study are shuffled in the database, so cell type and time point are left out; the donor was told from shared clones.

The chain couples TRBV20-1 to TRBJ1-1; 7 bases line up with TRBD1. Germline CDR1 and CDR2: DFQATT and SNEGSKA (reference sequence). CDR3 length equals 14 residues. V trimming: 6 bases; J trimming: 0 bases; junction bases outside the gene matches: 7. CDR3: CSAKGQLMNTEAFF. The CDR3 region has the DNA TGCAGTGCCAAGGGACAGCTCATGAACACTGAAGCTTTCTTT.

This clonotype has ten or more counts. V usage is TRBV20-1 and J usage is TRBJ1-1; TRBD1 is a possible D gene (5 bases). In germline, CDR1 is DFQATT, CDR2 SNEGSKA (reference sequence). The CDR3 runs to 12 residues. Trimming removed 3 bases from V and 2 bases from J, with 7 bases in between. The CDR3 region has the DNA TGCAGTGCTAGCGGGGGAAACACTGAAGCTTTCTTT. Amino acids: CSASGGNTEAFF.

This chain connects TRBV5-6 to TRBJ1-1, with D unclear. V was cut by 0 bases and J by 11 bases, with 11 bases left in between. There are 12 residues in the CDR3. The germline V gene encodes CDR1 SGHDT and CDR2 YYEEEE. The CDR3 is CASSLGGLEAFF. The CDR3 region has the DNA TGTGCCAGCAGCTTGGGAGGTTTGGAGGCTTTCTTT.

At least ten counts were recorded for this clonotype. The CDR3 sequence is CATSSGVSYEQYF. The CDR3 DNA reads TGTGCCACCAGCAGCGGGGTGTCCTACGAGCAGTACTTC. The chain has TRBV15 and TRBJ2-7; D may be TRBD2 (5 bases). Germline-derived CDR1 and CDR2 are LNHNV and YYDKDF (reference sequence). The length of the CDR3 is 13 residues. Trimming took 3 bases from V and 1 from J, leaving 7 bases between them.

J is TRBJ1-2 and V is TRBV5-6; 10 nucleotides agree with TRBD1. Germline V gives CDR1 SGHDT, CDR2 YYEEEE. With V trimmed by 2 bases and J by 5 bases, 12 bases remained unmatched. CDR3 length: 17 residues. CDR3 amino acids: CASSFDRRQGAGYGYTF. CDR3 nucleotide sequence: TGTGCCAGCAGCTTCGACCGGAGACAGGGGGCGGGGTATGGCTACACCTTC.

This clonotype was seen at least ten times. The chain carries TRBV4-3 and TRBJ1-1; 7 bases are a match to TRBD1. CDR3 length: 15 amino acids. Per the germline V gene, CDR1 is LGHNA and CDR2 is YSLEER. The J segment lost 5 bases and the V segment lost 4 bases, leaving 10 bases of the junction unmatched. CDR3 amino acids: CASSRETGIQTEAFF. The CDR3 region has the DNA TGCGCCAGCAGCCGGGAGACAGGGATACAAACTGAAGCTTTCTTT.